The next 32 T cell receptor beta chains were all read from a single sample in a study of T cell responses to AZD1222 COVID-19 vaccine. Sequencing was performed with immunoSEQ multiplex PCR; in TCRdb, only in-frame clones are kept and a portion is missing. The sample has around 100,000 clones, roughly 84% seen once. Sample: peripheral blood, taken on day 0 of AZD1222 vaccination. The receptors stem from an adult in good health.

This clone has more than one count but fewer than ten. J is TRBJ1-2 and V is TRBV24-1, with D perhaps matching TRBD1 (5 bases). This CDR3 is built from 15 residues. Germline CDR1 and CDR2: KGHDR and SFDVKD. V dropped 3 bases and J dropped 2 bases, with 12 bases sitting between them. CDR3 amino acids: CATSDPSRDNYGYTF. The CDR3 DNA sequence: TGTGCCACCAGTGATCCGAGCCGGGACAACTATGGCTACACCTTC.

The sample holds one count of this clone. The chain recombines TRBV11-3 with TRBJ1-5; weak D call: TRBD1 (5 bases). The CDR3 spans 14 residues. V lost 1 base and J lost 6, with 10 bases in between. Looked up from germline, CDR1 is SGHNT and CDR2 is YENEEA. The CDR3 reads CASSLGGGSQPQHF. In DNA form, the CDR3 reads TGTGCCAGCAGCTTAGGTGGGGGAAGTCAGCCCCAGCATTTT. Full variable domain (remainder filled in from reference TRBV11-3 and TRBJ1-5): EAGVVQSPRYKIIEKKQPVAFWCNPISGHNTLYWYLQNLGQGPELLIRYENEEAVDDSQLPKDRFSAERLKGVDSTLKIQPAELGDSAVYLCASSLGGGSQPQHFGDGTRLSIL.

CDR3 DNA sequence: TGTGCCAGCAGCTTGGGACTAGCGGGGGGGATAGAGACCCAGTACTTC. Protein product: CASSLGLAGGIETQYF. The rearrangement uses TRBV7-7 and TRBJ2-5, with TRBD2 matching 16 bases. The V gene end was trimmed by 3 bases and the J gene end by 4 bases; junction bases not matched to a gene: 2. The CDR3 loop spans 16 amino acids. CDR1 SSHAT and CDR2 FNYEAQ come from the germline V gene (reference sequence).

As concerns this clone: At the DNA level, this CDR3 is encoded by other sequences in the same sample as well. The chain recombines TRBV3-1 (or the pseudogene TRBV3-2) with TRBJ2-7; D ambiguous. Germline CDR1 and CDR2: LGHDT and YNNKEL (reference sequence). Trimming cost V 0 bases and J 4 bases, with 7 bases left between them. The CDR3 has 13 amino acids. CDR3 amino acids: CASSQELGYEQYF. As DNA, the CDR3 is TGTGCCAGCAGCCAAGAGTTAGGATACGAGCAGTACTTC.

The chain employs TRBV30 and TRBJ2-2; no clear D gene. The CDR3 spans 12 residues. Germline CDR1 and CDR2: GTSNPN and SVGIG (reference sequence). V lost 4 bases and J lost 4, with 7 bases in between. In DNA, the CDR3 is TGTGCCTGGAATCCCGTCACCGGGGAGCTGTTTTTT. It is translated as CAWNPVTGELFF.

V usage is TRBV9 and J usage is TRBJ2-7, with D possibly TRBD1 on 5 matching bases. With 0 bases removed from V and 2 bases from J, the gap between germline ends came to 12 bases. Germline V gene data show CDR1 as SGDLS and CDR2 as YYNGEE. The CDR3 has 15 residues. CDR3 region: CASSVGQGETYEQYF. CDR3 nucleotides: TGTGCCAGCAGCGTAGGTCAGGGTGAAACCTACGAGCAGTACTTC.

The rearrangement uses TRBV6-2 or TRBV6-3 and TRBJ1-2, with D possibly being TRBD1 (6 bases). V was shortened by 7 bases and J by 2 bases, with 20 bases between the two germline ends. Germline V lookup: CDR1 MNHEY, CDR2 SVGEGT. This CDR3 is 16 amino acids long. The CDR3, as DNA: TGTGCCAGCACCCCGAGGACAGTTTTTTTCAACTATGGCTACACCTTC. It codes for CASTPRTVFFNYGYTF.

The V gene is TRBV19, the J gene TRBJ1-1, with TRBD1 matching 8 bases. The CDR3 spans 13 residues. Germline CDR1 LNHDA, CDR2 SQIVND (reference sequence). With V trimmed by 5 bases and J by 4 bases, 3 bases remained unmatched. The DNA of the CDR3 is TGTGCCAGTAGTCTCGACAGGGGCACTGAAGCTTTCTTT. Protein sequence: CASSLDRGTEAFF.

The chain combines TRBV7-2 with TRBJ1-1; maybe TRBD1 (5 bases). From germline, CDR1 is SGHTA and CDR2 FQGNSA. V was shortened by 6 bases and J by 4 bases, with 15 bases between the two germline ends. This CDR3 contains 14 residues. The CDR3 DNA reads TGTGCCAGCAGAACGACAGTTTTTGGCACTGAAGCTTTCTTT. Encoded protein: CASRTTVFGTEAFF.

This clone was seen only once. This chain joins TRBV24-1 and TRBJ2-4; TRBD2 is a possible D gene (5 bases). CDR1 and CDR2 (germline): KGHDR, SFDVKD. The CDR3 sequence is 14 residues long. V lost 2 bases and J lost 10, with 14 bases in between. The CDR3 region has the DNA TGTGCCACCAGTGATTCCCGGAGTAGCGTTATTCAGTACTTC. It is translated as CATSDSRSSVIQYF.

V gene TRBV6-1 combines with J gene TRBJ2-7; TRBD1 matches 7 bases. V lost 2 bases to trimming and J lost 4 bases; unmatched junction nucleotides: 8. This CDR3 has 15 amino acids. Germline loops: CDR1 MNHNS, CDR2 SASEGT. CDR3 loop: CASSEYGTEGYEQYF. Here the CDR3 DNA reads TGTGCCAGCAGTGAATACGGGACAGAAGGATACGAGCAGTACTTC.

This rearrangement joins TRBV29-1 to TRBJ1-1; 8 bases match TRBD1. V shed 6 bases and J 0 bases; nucleotides not matched to a gene: 9. The CDR3 loop spans 15 amino acids. Germline assignment: CDR1 SQVTM and CDR2 ANQGSEA. The CDR3 loop is CSVDGQGLMNTEAFF. The CDR3 DNA follows: TGCAGCGTGGACGGACAGGGTCTGATGAACACTGAAGCTTTCTTT.

The table lists this clone with a few counts. CDR3 sequence: CASNGTPNTEAFF. The CDR3 DNA reads TGTGCCAGCAACGGGACTCCGAACACTGAAGCTTTCTTT. This chain connects TRBV2 to TRBJ1-1; maybe TRBD1 (5 bases). In germline, CDR1 is SNHLY, CDR2 FYNNEI. The CDR3 length is 13 residues. V was cut by 7 bases and J by 1 base, with 10 bases left in between.

The chain employs TRBV25-1 and TRBJ1-2; TRBD1 is a possible D gene (5 bases). The length of the CDR3 is 15 residues. The germline gives CDR1 MGHDK, CDR2 SYGVNS. V shed 4 bases and J shed 2 bases, with 14 bases lying between them. CDR3 protein: CASSGRAGRNYGYTF. The CDR3 coding sequence is TGTGCCAGCAGTGGACGGGCAGGGAGGAACTATGGCTACACCTTC.

This chain joins TRBV5-1 and TRBJ1-3; 7 bases fit TRBD1. The CDR3 is 15 residues long. V lost 0 bases and J lost 2; bases outside the gene matches: 2. Germline CDR1 reads SGHRS; CDR2 reads YFSETQ. The CDR3 DNA reads as TGCGCCAGCAGCTTGGGACAGGGCGCTGGAAACACCATATATTTT. Its protein is CASSLGQGAGNTIYF.

CDR3 nucleotide sequence: TGTGCCAGCAGCTTAGGACAGGTCGCTGAAGCTTTCTTT. Its translation: CASSLGQVAEAFF. This chain joins TRBV11-3 and TRBJ1-1, with D tentatively TRBD1 (6 bases). V was pared by 1 base and J by 6 bases, with 9 bases between. This CDR3 has 13 residues. Per the germline V gene, CDR1 is SGHNT and CDR2 is YENEEA.

The chain is built from TRBV6-2 or TRBV6-3 and TRBJ1-1; possibly TRBD1 for D (6 bases). This CDR3 is 19 amino acids long. The germline V gene encodes CDR1 MNHEY and CDR2 SVGEGT. Trimming took 0 bases from V and 1 from J, leaving 21 bases between them. The CDR3 region is CASSYSLMDRKTQNTEAFF. The CDR3 coding sequence is TGTGCCAGCAGTTACTCTTTGATGGACAGAAAGACCCAGAACACTGAAGCTTTCTTT.

This clone was found once. The chain couples TRBV19 to TRBJ1-5; the D gene is possibly TRBD1 (6 bases). V lost 5 bases to trimming and J lost 0 bases, with 11 bases between them. The germline V gene has CDR1 LNHDA and CDR2 SQIVND (reference sequence). The CDR3 runs to 15 residues. CDR3 bases: TGTGCCAGTAGTCCACAGGGAAATAGCAATCAGCCCCAGCATTTT. This encodes CASSPQGNSNQPQHF. Using reference TRBV19 and TRBJ1-5 for the parts outside the CDR3, the full variable domain is DGGITQSPKYLFRKEGQNVTLSCEQNLNHDAMYWYRQDPGQGLRLIYYSQIVNDFQKGDIAEGYSVSREKKESFPLTVTSAQKNPTAFYLCASSPQGNSNQPQHFGDGTRLSIL.

This chain links TRBV7-2 with TRBJ1-5, with D tentatively TRBD1 (6 bases). Trimming removed 5 bases from V and 5 bases from J, with 16 bases in between. The CDR3 totals 15 residues. Germline V gene data show CDR1 as SGHTA and CDR2 as FQGNSA. The chain's CDR3 is CASSPLLGTYQPQHF. CDR3 DNA: TGTGCCAGCAGCCCCTTGTTAGGGACATATCAGCCCCAGCATTTT.

The rearrangement uses TRBV4-3 and TRBJ1-4; D is uncertain. The CDR3 is made up of 14 amino acids. Trimming shortened V by 3 bases and J by 7 bases, and 12 bases separated the two germline ends. The V gene's germline CDR1 is LGHNA and CDR2 YSLEER. CDR3: CASSHGRWSEKLFF. The CDR3 DNA sequence: TGCGCCAGCAGCCACGGACGCTGGAGTGAAAAACTGTTTTTT.

The chain carries TRBV7-9 and TRBJ1-2; possible D gene TRBD1, 6 bases. CDR3 length: 14 residues. Germline values: CDR1 SEHNR, CDR2 FQNEAQ (reference sequence). The ends were cut back, 1 base at V and 8 bases at J, with 14 bases in the middle. CDR3 loop: CASSLEVGAGGYTF. The CDR3 DNA reads as TGTGCCAGCAGCTTAGAAGTGGGGGCGGGAGGCTACACCTTC.

J is TRBJ2-7 and V is TRBV28; D call uncertain. Germline V CDR1 and CDR2: MDHEN, SYDVKM. V lost 6 bases and J 2 bases, leaving 11 bases between the germline ends. The CDR3 contains 13 residues. The CDR3 spells CASRDTATYEQYF. DNA for the CDR3: TGTGCCAGCAGAGACACAGCCACCTACGAGCAGTACTTC.

CDR3 nucleotide sequence: TGTGCCAGCAGCTCCCCTGGGAATTCACCCCTCCACTTT. Encoded protein: CASSSPGNSPLHF. This sequence joins TRBV11-3 and TRBJ1-6; no firm D call. Trimming stripped 4 bases from V and 7 bases from J, with 8 bases between. Per germline, CDR1 SGHNT and CDR2 YENEEA. The CDR3 covers 13 residues. The entire variable domain, with the rest obtained from reference TRBV11-3 and TRBJ1-6, is as follows: EAGVVQSPRYKIIEKKQPVAFWCNPISGHNTLYWYLQNLGQGPELLIRYENEEAVDDSQLPKDRFSAERLKGVDSTLKIQPAELGDSAVYLCASSSPGNSPLHFGNGTRLTVT.

The chain recombines TRBV29-1 with TRBJ2-5; 12 positions match TRBD2. The CDR3 totals 13 residues. Germline CDR1 SQVTM, CDR2 ANQGSEA. The J segment lost 8 bases and the V segment lost 6 bases, leaving 7 bases of the junction unmatched. CDR3 sequence (DNA): TGCAGCGTGGGCGCTAGCGGGAGGGCTACCCAGTACTTC. It encodes CSVGASGRATQYF.

This sequence joins TRBV7-3 and TRBJ2-3; D is ambiguous. Germline V gives CDR1 SGHTA, CDR2 FQGTGA. The CDR3 sequence is 13 residues long. Trimming left V 2 bases short and J 0 bases short, with 3 bases between. CDR3 sequence reads: CASSLQSTDTQYF. CDR3 in DNA: TGTGCCAGCAGCTTACAGAGCACAGATACGCAGTATTTT.

The CDR3 spells CASSEIPGGNYGYTF. CDR3 coding DNA: TGTGCCAGCAGTGAAATTCCCGGTGGGAACTATGGCTACACCTTC. This chain joins TRBV6-1 and TRBJ1-2; D is unresolved. Germline lookup yields CDR1 MNHNS and CDR2 SASEGT. There are 15 residues in the CDR3. With 2 bases removed from V and 2 bases from J, the gap between germline ends came to 12 bases.

The chain carries TRBV28 and TRBJ1-1, with D perhaps matching TRBD1 (5 bases). The CDR3 length is 16 residues. V lost 6 bases and J 0 bases, leaving 17 bases between the germline ends. The V gene's germline CDR1 is MDHEN and CDR2 SYDVKM. CDR3 in DNA: TGTGCCAGCAGCACCGCAGGGCGGGCCCTGAACACTGAAGCTTTCTTT. Translated: CASSTAGRALNTEAFF.

This chain links TRBV5-4 with TRBJ1-2, with D unclear. The V end was cut by 4 bases, the J end by 1 base, with 5 bases between. The CDR3 has 12 amino acids. The germline V gene has CDR1 SGHNT and CDR2 YYREEE (reference sequence). CDR3 protein: CASSQDNYGYTF. In DNA form, the CDR3 reads TGTGCCAGCAGCCAAGATAACTATGGCTACACCTTC.

The chain has TRBV11-2 and TRBJ2-7, with TRBD1 matching over 7 bases. V shed 4 bases, J shed 2 bases, and the junction held 5 bases outside the gene matches. Per germline, CDR1 SGHAT and CDR2 FQNNGV. The CDR3 extends over 14 amino acids. CDR3: CASSSRTGAYEQYV. The CDR3 DNA reads as TGTGCCAGCAGCTCCCGGACAGGAGCCTACGAGCAGTACGTC.

J is TRBJ2-1 and V is TRBV7-2, with unresolved D. Germline V gene data show CDR1 as SGHTA and CDR2 as FQGNSA. The CDR3 covers 13 residues. The germline V and J ends were trimmed by 2 bases and 7 bases, with 9 bases remaining between them. The CDR3 loop is CASSLSARNEQFF. DNA for the CDR3: TGTGCCAGCAGCTTATCGGCGAGGAATGAGCAGTTCTTC.

The chain has TRBV7-2 and TRBJ1-1, with TRBD1 as a possible D gene (6 bases). V was cut by 7 bases and J by 0 bases, with 15 bases left in between. Germline CDR1 is SGHTA and CDR2 is FQGNSA. The CDR3 runs 15 residues. Here the CDR3 reads CASNRPTGLNTEAFF. In nucleotides, the CDR3 is TGTGCCAGCAACCGCCCGACAGGACTGAACACTGAAGCTTTCTTT.

V and J are TRBV3-1 (or the pseudogene TRBV3-2) and TRBJ2-3, with 10 bases identical to TRBD1. The CDR3 runs 19 residues. Germline assignment: CDR1 LGHDT and CDR2 YNNKEL (reference sequence). J lost 0 bases, V lost 0 bases, and 9 bases had no gene match. Here the CDR3 DNA reads TGTGCCAGCAGCCAAGACTTTCCCGGGACAGGGGTGAGCACAGATACGCAGTATTTT. It specifies CASSQDFPGTGVSTDTQYF.